The 18 T cell receptor beta chains below all came from one sample that was sequenced in a study of T cells in Graves' hyperthyroidism and ophthalmopathy. TCR beta CDR3 regions were amplified from RNA transcripts. HTBI primers were employed in a first-round RT-PCR of the TCR CDR3. TCRdb analysed the multiplex PCR reads with MiXCR anew, one entry per CDR3 protein. The sample yields about 360,000 distinct CDR3 sequences, roughly 13% seen once. Sequencing input: blood. The receptors originated from a woman between 18 and 29 years old with Graves' hyperthyroidism.

On this clonotype itself: A read error may explain this, as a much larger clone is one base away. J is TRBJ1-2 and V is TRBV5-8; 8 bases map to TRBD1. Germline V gene data show CDR1 as SGHTS and CDR2 as YDEGEE. This CDR3 contains 14 residues. The CDR3 nucleotides are TGTGCCAGCAGCCCTGCTGGGACAGGCTATGGCTACATCTTC. Residues: CASSPAGTGYGYIF.

This clonotype was detected only a few times. A read error is possible here, since a much larger clone lies one base away. The chain couples TRBV7-2 to TRBJ2-3; no definite D call. Germline CDR1 SGHTA, CDR2 FQGNSA. The germline V and J ends were trimmed by 1 base and 10 bases, with 12 bases remaining between them. The CDR3 loop spans 13 amino acids. The CDR3 DNA reads as TGTGCCAGCAGCTTAGATTCCCTGAATGCGCAGTATTTT. Its protein product is CASSLDSLNAQYF.

There are many counts of this clonotype. The chain has TRBV2 and TRBJ1-2, with D possibly matching TRBD1 (6 bases). Trimming took off 3 bases at V and 4 bases at J, with 15 bases between the two ends. Germline V gene sequence: CDR1 SNHLY, CDR2 FYNNEI. CDR3 length: 15 residues. As DNA, the CDR3 is TGTGCCAGCAGTGATAGGGGGGACATCATCTATGGCTACACCTTC. Encoded protein: CASSDRGDIIYGYTF.

This clonotype was picked up many times. This sequence joins TRBV4-3 and TRBJ1-1, with a tentative D call TRBD1 (6 bases). V was pared by 1 base and J by 4 bases, with 10 bases between. This CDR3 is 14 amino acids long. Looked up from germline, CDR1 is LGHNA and CDR2 is YSLEER. CDR3 region: CASSQGSGVTEAFF. The CDR3 DNA sequence: TGCGCCAGCAGCCAAGGGTCAGGGGTCACTGAAGCTTTCTTT.

This clonotype appeared a few times. This rearrangement joins TRBV29-1 to TRBJ1-1; D is ambiguous. Trimming removed 8 bases from V and 3 bases from J, with 10 bases in between. The CDR3 runs to 11 residues. Germline V gene data show CDR1 as SQVTM and CDR2 as ANQGSEA. The CDR3 loop reads CSMETYTEAFF. In DNA, the CDR3 is TGCAGCATGGAAACTTACACTGAAGCTTTCTTT.

This clonotype was seen repeatedly, ten times or more. V is TRBV3-1 and J is TRBJ1-2; 10 nucleotides line up with TRBD1. With 4 bases clipped from V and 6 bases from J, the junction kept 23 bases outside the gene matches. The CDR3 is made up of 20 amino acids. The germline V gene encodes CDR1 LGHDT and CDR2 YNNKEL (reference sequence). The CDR3 coding sequence is TGTGCCAGCAGCCCCGACCTGTGGACAGGGGGGACAGACAGGGGGAATGGCTACACCTTC. Translation: CASSPDLWTGGTDRGNGYTF.

This clonotype has a count of ten or more. V is TRBV7-2 and J is TRBJ1-1, with a possible D match to TRBD1 (6 bases). Germline V gene sequence: CDR1 SGHTA, CDR2 FQGNSA. With 2 bases removed from V and 5 bases from J, the gap between germline ends came to 15 bases. CDR3 size: 15 residues. The CDR3 nucleotides read TGTGCCAGCAGCTTATCTGGTGGGGGGCGAACTGAAGCTTTCTTT. Translated, it gives CASSLSGGGRTEAFF.

The sample holds many counts of this clonotype. This sequence joins TRBV30 and TRBJ1-5; D not certain. Germline lookup yields CDR1 GTSNPN and CDR2 SVGIG (reference sequence). Deletions cut 0 bases from V and 5 bases from J, with 11 bases between. This CDR3 comprises 14 residues. Here the CDR3 DNA reads TGTGCCTGGAGTGTTGGGATCACGCATCAGCCCCAGCATTTT. Its protein product is CAWSVGITHQPQHF.

This clonotype was detected many times. This chain connects TRBV20-1 to TRBJ1-1, with D uncertain. CDR1 DFQATT and CDR2 SNEGSKA come from the germline V gene (reference sequence). V lost 4 bases and J lost 9, with 9 bases in between. The CDR3 is 10 residues long. The CDR3 region is CSATVSKAFF. The DNA of the CDR3 is TGCAGTGCTACTGTCTCTAAAGCTTTCTTT.

Ten or more counts support this clonotype. V is TRBV5-5 and J is TRBJ2-1; D unresolved. From germline, CDR1 is SGHKS and CDR2 YYEKEE (reference sequence). Trimming pared 2 bases from V and 5 bases from J, leaving 11 bases between. This CDR3 has 14 residues. The CDR3 DNA reads TGTGCCAGCAGCTTAAATGTGGACCACAATGAGCAGTTCTTC. This codes for CASSLNVDHNEQFF.

In this sample, this clonotype turned up many times. The chain recombines TRBV10-3 with TRBJ1-5, with 9 bases fitting TRBD1. Losses at the gene ends were 6 bases for V and 8 bases for J; bases not matched to a gene: 5. The CDR3 is 13 residues long. Germline CDR1 is ENHRY and CDR2 is SYGVKD. The CDR3 spells CAISTTGGEPQHF. DNA of the CDR3: TGTGCCATCAGCACAACAGGGGGCGAGCCCCAGCATTTT.

This clonotype showed up many times. This chain connects TRBV2 to TRBJ2-2; D not certain. V was cut by 4 bases and J by 4 bases, with 10 bases left in between. The CDR3 runs to 14 residues. CDR1 and CDR2 (germline): SNHLY, FYNNEI. CDR3 sequence: CASSAVSSTGELFF. The CDR3 region has the DNA TGTGCCAGCAGTGCAGTGTCGAGCACCGGGGAGCTGTTTTTT. Full variable domain (remainder filled in from reference TRBV2 and TRBJ2-2): EPEVTQTPSHQVTQMGQEVILRCVPISNHLYFYWYRQILGQKVEFLVSFYNNEISEKSEIFDDQFSVERPDGSNFTLKIRSTKLEDSAMYFCASSAVSSTGELFFGEGSRLTVL.

Only a few counts were recorded for this clonotype. This chain uses TRBV6-1 with TRBJ2-3, with D perhaps TRBD2 (5 bases). The CDR3 extends over 14 amino acids. V lost 6 bases and J lost 0, with 10 bases in between. Germline-derived CDR1 and CDR2 are MNHNS and SASEGT. As DNA, the CDR3 is TGTGCCAGCAGCTGGACTGCTAGCACAGATACGCAGTATTTT. Protein product: CASSWTASTDTQYF.

This clonotype appeared many times. V and J are TRBV6-1 and TRBJ2-1; tentative D call: TRBD2 (7 bases). V lost 2 bases, J lost 1 base, and 15 bases lay in between. Germline assignment: CDR1 MNHNS and CDR2 SASEGT. This CDR3 spans 17 amino acids. The CDR3 is CASSERVGGPSYNEQFF. CDR3 nucleotides: TGTGCCAGCAGTGAAAGAGTCGGGGGGCCATCCTACAATGAGCAGTTCTTC.

In this sample, this clonotype turned up a few times. This chain joins TRBV9 and TRBJ1-5; D possibly corresponds to TRBD1 (5 bases). The V end was cut by 4 bases, the J end by 4 bases, with 12 bases between. Germline loops: CDR1 SGDLS, CDR2 YYNGEE. This CDR3 is built from 14 residues. The CDR3 DNA follows: TGTGCCAGCAGCCCGGAGGACACAAATCAGCCCCAGCATTTT. Amino acid sequence: CASSPEDTNQPQHF.

The table lists this clonotype with many counts. This chain joins TRBV6-5 and TRBJ1-2, with TRBD1 matching over 9 bases. Trimming cost V 2 bases and J 8 bases; bases outside gene matches: 15. The CDR3 runs 17 residues. Germline V CDR1 and CDR2: MNHEY, SVGAGI. This chain's CDR3 is CASSYGTGSAEVWGYTF. Written as DNA, the CDR3 is TGTGCCAGCAGTTACGGGACAGGGTCCGCAGAGGTGTGGGGCTACACCTTC.

This clonotype was seen at least ten times. CDR3 coding DNA: TGTGCCAGCAGACTACTAGCGGGAGTTCGTGGTGAGCAGTTCTTC. It is translated as CASRLLAGVRGEQFF. The chain is built from TRBV12-3 or TRBV12-4 and TRBJ2-1; TRBD2 aligns across 11 bases. The V and J ends lost 6 bases and 9 bases, in that order; junction bases with no gene match: 10. The CDR3 runs to 15 residues.

This clonotype was recorded at least ten times. The gene calls are TRBV6-2 or TRBV6-3 and TRBJ2-1; 7 nucleotides match TRBD2. The CDR3 runs 15 residues. Germline assignment: CDR1 MNHEY and CDR2 SVGEGT. V was pared by 10 bases and J by 4 bases, with 13 bases of the junction left unmatched. The CDR3 loop is CATTGGSSGYNEQFF. The CDR3 nucleotides are TGTGCCACGACCGGGGGGTCTAGCGGTTACAATGAGCAGTTCTTC.